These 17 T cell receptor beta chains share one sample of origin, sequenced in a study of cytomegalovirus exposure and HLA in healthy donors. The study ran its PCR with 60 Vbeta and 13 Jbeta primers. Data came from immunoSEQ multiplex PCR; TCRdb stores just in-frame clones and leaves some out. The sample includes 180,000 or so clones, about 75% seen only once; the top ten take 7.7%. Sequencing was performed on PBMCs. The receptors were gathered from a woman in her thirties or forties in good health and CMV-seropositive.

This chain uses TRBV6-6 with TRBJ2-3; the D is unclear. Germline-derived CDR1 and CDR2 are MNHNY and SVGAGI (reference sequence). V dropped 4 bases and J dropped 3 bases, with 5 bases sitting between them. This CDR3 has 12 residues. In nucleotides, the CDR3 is TGTGCCAGCAGTTCCAGGACAGATACGCAGTATTTT. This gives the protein CASSSRTDTQYF.

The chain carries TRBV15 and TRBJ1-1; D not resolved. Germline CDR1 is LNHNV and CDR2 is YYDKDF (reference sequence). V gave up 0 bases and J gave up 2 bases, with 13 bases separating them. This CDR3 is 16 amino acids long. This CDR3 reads CATSRDRVKANTEAFF. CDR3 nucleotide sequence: TGTGCCACCAGCAGAGATCGAGTTAAAGCTAACACTGAAGCTTTCTTT.

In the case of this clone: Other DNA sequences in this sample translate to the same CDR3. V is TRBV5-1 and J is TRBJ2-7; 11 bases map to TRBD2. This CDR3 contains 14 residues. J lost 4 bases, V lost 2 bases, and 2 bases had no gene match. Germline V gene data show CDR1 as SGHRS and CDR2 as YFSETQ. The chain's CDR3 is CASSLGTSGYEQYF. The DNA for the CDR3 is TGCGCCAGCAGCTTAGGGACTAGCGGTTACGAGCAGTACTTC. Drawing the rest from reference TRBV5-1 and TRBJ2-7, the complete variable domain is KAGVTQTPRYLIKTRGQQVTLSCSPISGHRSVSWYQQTPGQGLQFLFEYFSETQRNKGNFPGRFSGRQFSNSRSEMNVSTLELGDSALYLCASSLGTSGYEQYFGPGTRLTVT.

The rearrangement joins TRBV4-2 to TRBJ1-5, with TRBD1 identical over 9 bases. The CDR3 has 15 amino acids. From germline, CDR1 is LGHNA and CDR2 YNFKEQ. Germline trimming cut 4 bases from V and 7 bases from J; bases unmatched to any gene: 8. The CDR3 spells CASSRTGQGGQPQHF. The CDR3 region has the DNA TGTGCCAGCAGCCGCACGGGACAGGGCGGCCAGCCCCAGCATTTT.

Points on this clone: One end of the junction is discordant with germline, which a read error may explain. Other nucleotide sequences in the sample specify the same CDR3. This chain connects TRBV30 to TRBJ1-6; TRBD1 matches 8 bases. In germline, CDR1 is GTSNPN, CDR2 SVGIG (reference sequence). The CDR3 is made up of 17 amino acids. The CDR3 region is CAWSLGAGGQDNSPLHF. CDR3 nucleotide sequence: TGTGCCTGGAGCCTCGGGGCTGGGGGACAGGATAATTCCCCCCTCCACTTT.

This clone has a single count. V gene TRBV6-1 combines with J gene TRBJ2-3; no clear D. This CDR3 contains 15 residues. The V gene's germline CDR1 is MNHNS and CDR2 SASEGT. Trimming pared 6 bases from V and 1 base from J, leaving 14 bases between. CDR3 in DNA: TGTGCCAGCAGCACCAGGAAATTAGGCACAGATACGCAGTATTTT. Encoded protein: CASSTRKLGTDTQYF.

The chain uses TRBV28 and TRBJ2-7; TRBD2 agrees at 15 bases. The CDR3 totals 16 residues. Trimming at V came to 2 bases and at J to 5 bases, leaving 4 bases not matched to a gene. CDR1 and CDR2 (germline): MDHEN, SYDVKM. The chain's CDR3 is CASSLGGLAGGNEQYF. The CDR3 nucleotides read TGTGCCAGCAGTTTAGGGGGACTAGCGGGAGGAAACGAGCAGTACTTC.

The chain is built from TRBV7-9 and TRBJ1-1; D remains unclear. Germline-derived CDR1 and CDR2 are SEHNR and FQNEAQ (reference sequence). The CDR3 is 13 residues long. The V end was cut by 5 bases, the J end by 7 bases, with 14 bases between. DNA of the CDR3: TGTGCCAGCAGCCCCCAAACGGGAAATGAAGCTTTCTTT. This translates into CASSPQTGNEAFF. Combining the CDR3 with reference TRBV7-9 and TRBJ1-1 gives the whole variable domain DTGVSQNPRHKITKRGQNVTFRCDPISEHNRLYWYRQTLGQGPEFLTYFQNEAQLEKSRLLSDRFSAERPKGSFSTLEIQRTEQGDSAMYLCASSPQTGNEAFFGQGTRLTVV.

CDR3 residues: CATSRGHSAGELFF. The DNA of the CDR3 is TGTGCCACCAGCAGAGGACATTCCGCCGGGGAGCTGTTTTTT. This chain joins TRBV15 and TRBJ2-2; D gene unclear. Trimming removed 1 base at V and 6 bases at J, with 9 bases between. This CDR3 spans 14 amino acids. Per the germline V gene, CDR1 is LNHNV and CDR2 is YYDKDF (reference sequence).

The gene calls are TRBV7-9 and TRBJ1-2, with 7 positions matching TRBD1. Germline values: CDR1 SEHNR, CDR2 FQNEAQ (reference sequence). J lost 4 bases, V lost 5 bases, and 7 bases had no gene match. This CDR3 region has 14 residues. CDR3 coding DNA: TGTGCCAGCAGCGGGGGACAGCTACCCTATGGCTACACCTTC. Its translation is CASSGGQLPYGYTF.

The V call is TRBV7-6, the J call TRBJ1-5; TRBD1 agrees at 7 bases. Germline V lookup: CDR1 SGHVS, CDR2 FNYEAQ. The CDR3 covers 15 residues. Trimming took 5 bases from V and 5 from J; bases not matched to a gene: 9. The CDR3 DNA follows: TGTGCCAGCAGCCAGGGGGGTGGTACGGATCAGCCCCAGCATTTT. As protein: CASSQGGGTDQPQHF. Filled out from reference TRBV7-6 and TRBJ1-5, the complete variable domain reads GAGVSQSPRYKVTKRGQDVALRCDPISGHVSLYWYRQALGQGPEFLTYFNYEAQQDKSGLPNDRFSAERPEGSISTLTIQRTEQRDSAMYRCASSQGGGTDQPQHFGDGTRLSIL.

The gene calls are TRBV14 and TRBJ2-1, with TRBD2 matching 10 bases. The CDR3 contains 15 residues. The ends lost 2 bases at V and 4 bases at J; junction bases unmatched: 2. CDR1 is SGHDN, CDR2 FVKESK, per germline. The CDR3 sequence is CASSQLAGAYNEQFF. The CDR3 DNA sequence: TGTGCCAGCAGCCAACTAGCGGGAGCATACAATGAGCAGTTCTTC.

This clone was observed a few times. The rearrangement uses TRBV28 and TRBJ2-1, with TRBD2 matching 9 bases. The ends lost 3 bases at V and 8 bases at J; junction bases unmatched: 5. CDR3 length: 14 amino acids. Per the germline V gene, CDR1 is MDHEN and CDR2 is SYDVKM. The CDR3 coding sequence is TGTGCCAGCAGTTTTAGCGGGAGTAACTATGAGCAGTTCTTC. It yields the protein CASSFSGSNYEQFF.

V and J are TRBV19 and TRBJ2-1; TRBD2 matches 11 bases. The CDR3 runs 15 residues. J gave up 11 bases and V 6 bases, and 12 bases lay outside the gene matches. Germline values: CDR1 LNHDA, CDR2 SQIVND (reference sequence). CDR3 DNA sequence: TGTGCCAGTAGCGTGGGGGCTAGCGGGAGGACGAAGCAGTTCTTC. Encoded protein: CASSVGASGRTKQFF.

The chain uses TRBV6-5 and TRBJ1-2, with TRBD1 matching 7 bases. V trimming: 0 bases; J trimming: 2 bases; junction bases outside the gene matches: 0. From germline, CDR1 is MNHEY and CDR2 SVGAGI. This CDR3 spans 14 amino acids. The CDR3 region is CASSYSGQNYGYTF. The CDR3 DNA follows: TGTGCCAGCAGTTACTCGGGACAGAACTATGGCTACACCTTC.

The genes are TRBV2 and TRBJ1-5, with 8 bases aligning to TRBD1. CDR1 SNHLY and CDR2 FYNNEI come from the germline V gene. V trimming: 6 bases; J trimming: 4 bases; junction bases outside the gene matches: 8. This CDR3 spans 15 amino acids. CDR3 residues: CASRVRTGSNQPQHF. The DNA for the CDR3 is TGTGCCAGCAGGGTTAGGACAGGGTCGAATCAGCCCCAGCATTTT.

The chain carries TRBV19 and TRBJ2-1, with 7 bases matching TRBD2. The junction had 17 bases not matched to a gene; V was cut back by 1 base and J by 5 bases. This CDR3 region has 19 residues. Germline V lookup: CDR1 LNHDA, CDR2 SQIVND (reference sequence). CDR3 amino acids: CASSIVSGGSPRNNNEQFF. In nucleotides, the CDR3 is TGTGCCAGTAGTATAGTGAGCGGCGGGAGCCCCCGAAATAACAATGAGCAGTTCTTC.